These T cell receptor beta chains were read from a single sample in a study of CD4 T cells in relation to SARS-CoV-2 and coronaviruses. These receptors have no identified antigens. The method was immunoSEQ multiplex PCR; TCRdb's version includes in-frame clones alone and lacks a portion of them. This sample has about 38,000 clones, with 60% to 80% found just once. Sequenced material: memory CD4+ T cells from PBMCs, cultured in vitro. These receptors all stem from an adult with COVID-19. CDR3s include the opening cysteine and the closing phenylalanine or tryptophan. D genes are given only for firm matches. Size tells how often a clone was seen (once, few, many) or the class of an expanded clone, and some rows leave it out.

v_gene: TRBV7-2
abundance: few
j_gene: TRBJ2-7
d_gene: .
CDR3aa: CASSLARDLGEQYF
CDR3nt: TGTGCCAGCAGCTTGGCCCGGGACTTAGGGGAGCAGTACTTC

v_gene: TRBV7-3
abundance: .
j_gene: TRBJ1-1
d_gene: .
CDR3aa: CASSLLPDTEAFF
CDR3nt: TGTGCCAGCAGCTTACTCCCCGACACTGAAGCTTTCTTT

v_gene: TRBV4-1
abundance: .
j_gene: TRBJ2-7
d_gene: .
CDR3aa: CASSQVLQGRGGYEQYF
CDR3nt: TGCGCCAGCAGCCAAGTGCTCCAGGGCCGGGGAGGATACGAGCAGTACTTC

v_gene: TRBV28
abundance: .
j_gene: TRBJ1-2
d_gene: TRBD1
CDR3aa: CASSNRTGVVRHGYTF
CDR3nt: TGTGCCAGCAGTAACCGGACAGGGGTTGTTCGGCATGGCTACACCTTC

v_gene: TRBV30
abundance: .
j_gene: TRBJ1-1
d_gene: .
CDR3aa: CAWSRRREAFF
CDR3nt: TGTGCCTGGAGCCGCCGGAGGGAAGCTTTCTTT

v_gene: TRBV7-9
abundance: .
j_gene: TRBJ2-7
d_gene: .
CDR3aa: CASSSNEGGDLLRQYF
CDR3nt: TGTGCCAGCAGCTCGAACGAGGGCGGGGACCTCTTAAGGCAGTACTTC

v_gene: TRBV29-1
abundance: .
j_gene: TRBJ2-1
d_gene: TRBD2
CDR3aa: CSVAATSGGYNEQFF
CDR3nt: TGCAGCGTTGCCGCTACTAGCGGGGGGTACAATGAGCAGTTCTTC

v_gene: TRBV25-1
abundance: few
j_gene: TRBJ1-4
d_gene: .
CDR3aa: CASRNNEKLFF
CDR3nt: TGTGCCAGCAGGAATAATGAAAAACTGTTTTTT

v_gene: TRBV7-2
abundance: few
j_gene: TRBJ2-7
d_gene: .
CDR3aa: CASSQRPPYEQYF
CDR3nt: TGTGCCAGCAGCCAACGCCCTCCCTACGAGCAGTACTTC

v_gene: TRBV3-1/TRBV3-2
abundance: .
j_gene: TRBJ2-2
d_gene: TRBD1
CDR3aa: CASSPPNRGDTGELFF
CDR3nt: TGTGCCAGCAGCCCTCCCAACAGGGGGGACACCGGGGAGCTGTTTTTT

v_gene: TRBV6-5
abundance: .
j_gene: TRBJ2-7
d_gene: TRBD1
CDR3aa: CASTPGQASSYEQYF
CDR3nt: TGTGCCAGCACCCCGGGACAGGCGAGCTCCTACGAGCAGTACTTC

v_gene: TRBV3-1/TRBV3-2
abundance: .
j_gene: TRBJ2-1
d_gene: TRBD2
CDR3aa: CASSQDGLAGAEQFF
CDR3nt: TGTGCCAGCAGCCAAGATGGACTAGCGGGAGCTGAGCAGTTCTTC

v_gene: TRBV6-1
abundance: .
j_gene: TRBJ2-2
d_gene: .
CDR3aa: CASSAHGSRQGSNTGELFF
CDR3nt: TGTGCCAGCAGTGCCCACGGATCACGTCAGGGGTCAAACACCGGGGAGCTGTTTTTT

v_gene: TRBV7-2
abundance: .
j_gene: TRBJ1-4
d_gene: .
CDR3aa: CASSLTRDNEKLFF
CDR3nt: TGTGCCAGCAGCTTAACTAGAGATAATGAAAAACTGTTTTTT

v_gene: TRBV5-1
abundance: .
j_gene: TRBJ2-7
d_gene: TRBD2
CDR3aa: CASSLGLAGVNSYEQYF
CDR3nt: TGCGCCAGCAGCTTGGGCCTAGCGGGAGTCAACTCCTACGAGCAGTACTTC

v_gene: TRBV6-5
abundance: few
j_gene: TRBJ2-1
d_gene: TRBD2
CDR3aa: CASSQGLVRFF
CDR3nt: TGTGCCAGCAGCCAGGGACTAGTTAGGTTCTTC

v_gene: TRBV30
abundance: once
j_gene: TRBJ2-1
d_gene: .
CDR3aa: CAWRSRYVGLAIYNEQFF
CDR3nt: TGTGCCTGGAGATCCAGATACGTCGGGCTAGCGATCTACAATGAGCAGTTCTTC

v_gene: TRBV28
abundance: .
j_gene: TRBJ2-7
d_gene: TRBD2
CDR3aa: CASSGGRYEQYF
CDR3nt: TGTGCCAGCAGTGGCGGGAGATACGAGCAGTACTTC

v_gene: TRBV19
abundance: few
j_gene: TRBJ2-2
d_gene: TRBD1
CDR3aa: CASRGTGVAGELFF
CDR3nt: TGTGCCAGTAGGGGGACAGGGGTAGCCGGGGAGCTGTTTTTT

v_gene: TRBV2
abundance: .
j_gene: TRBJ2-3
d_gene: TRBD2
CDR3aa: CASSKTSGRALDTQYF
CDR3nt: TGTGCCAGCAGTAAAACTAGCGGGAGGGCCTTAGATACGCAGTATTTT

v_gene: TRBV4-2
abundance: .
j_gene: TRBJ2-7
d_gene: .
CDR3aa: CASSQVGSRYEQYF
CDR3nt: TGTGCCAGCAGCCAAGTGGGTTCGCGGTACGAGCAGTACTTC

v_gene: TRBV6-5
abundance: once
j_gene: TRBJ2-3
d_gene: TRBD1
CDR3aa: CASSRQGTQYF
CDR3nt: TGTGCCAGCAGCCGACAGGGGACGCAGTATTTT